This T cell receptor (beta chain) came from a study of T cell responses to AZD1222 COVID-19 vaccine. Across the study: Pooled in the analysis were second doses at about 4 or about 12 weeks. Notes on the study in general: Epitopes outside B.1.351 and B.1.1.7 mutated regions reportedly drew nearly half of spike TCRs. Two doses of AZD1222 preceded a rise in Spike-specific TCR breadth and depth. Among AZD1222 vaccinees, only 5 to 7 were seropositive at baseline.

With regard to this clone: The antigen remains undetermined.

The repertoire was sequenced with immunoSEQ multiplex PCR; TCRdb's copy has only in-frame clones and lacks some. The sample carries 75,000 to 100,000 clones, roughly nine tenths recorded once. With 2 bases clipped from V and 3 bases from J, the junction kept 9 bases outside the gene matches. CDR3 length: 16 residues. Germline CDR1 reads MDHEN; CDR2 reads SYDVKM. This sample comprised peripheral blood, obtained on day 0 of AZD1222 vaccination. The gene calls are TRBV28 and TRBJ2-7; 8 nucleotides match TRBD1. The receptor's source is an adult in good health. CDR3 nucleotides: TGTGCCAGCAGTTTAACATATGGACAGGGTGTCTACGAGCAGTACTTC. It translates to CASSLTYGQGVYEQYF.